These T cell receptor beta chains were read from a single sample in a study of OX40 agonist ivuxolimab in advanced cancers. The repertoire was sequenced with immunoSEQ multiplex PCR; TCRdb's copy has only in-frame clones and lacks some. This sample has 75,000 to 100,000 clones; about 84% occur once, and the top ten carry roughly 6%. The sample here was CD4+ or CD8+ T cells sorted from blood, taken in a trial of the OX40 agonist ivuxolimab. All receptors derive from an adult with an advanced solid tumor such as melanoma, head and neck, liver or kidney cancer. Each CDR3 is given with its conserved first and last residue. A D gene is named only where the DNA matches it firmly.

TRBV6-6	TRBJ2-7	NA	TGTGCCAGCAGTACCCGACAGACGAGCTCCTACGAGCAGTACTTC	CASSTRQTSSYEQYF
TRBV5-1	TRBJ2-2	TRBD2	TGCGCCAGCAGCTTCCAGCGGGAGCGCACCGGGGAGCTGTTTTTT	CASSFQRERTGELFF
TRBV7-3	TRBJ2-2	NA	TGTGCCAGCAGCTTGGGACGGGCGGACACCGGGGAGCTGTTTTTT	CASSLGRADTGELFF
TRBV7-9	TRBJ2-7	NA	TGTGCCAGCAGCTTGGACCTCTGGGAGCAGTACTTC	CASSLDLWEQYF
TRBV7-8	TRBJ1-5	NA	TGTGCCAGCAGCTTAGATGGGTTCTTTGGCAATCAGCCCCAGCATTTT	CASSLDGFFGNQPQHF
TRBV2	TRBJ1-2	NA	TGTGCCAGCACGAGAGGAAATTCTGGTGGCTACACCTTC	CASTRGNSGGYTF
TRBV9	TRBJ1-2	NA	TGTGCCAGCAGCGTAAATTATGGCTACACCTTC	CASSVNYGYTF
TRBV11-3	TRBJ2-5	NA	TGTGCCAGCAGCTGGGGGACGGATCCAGGGGAGACCCAGTACTTC	CASSWGTDPGETQYF
TRBV18	TRBJ2-3	TRBD2	TGTGCCAGCTCGCATACTAGCGGGGGCACAGATACGCAGTATTTT	CASSHTSGGTDTQYF
TRBV29-1	TRBJ2-3	NA	TGCAGCGTTGCCCCCCTAGCGGATACGCAGTATTTT	CSVAPLADTQYF
TRBV7-6	TRBJ2-2	TRBD1	TGTGCCAGCAAGAGACAGGGGGAGAACACCGGGGAGCTGTTTTTT	CASKRQGENTGELFF
TRBV5-1	TRBJ1-2	TRBD1	TGCGCCAGCAGCCCCGGGACAGGGGGAGCGCACTATGGCTACACCTTC	CASSPGTGGAHYGYTF
TRBV30	TRBJ2-3	TRBD1	TGTGCCTGGAGTGACAGGGGGGCCACAGATACGCAGTATTTT	CAWSDRGATDTQYF
TRBV5-1	TRBJ1-1	TRBD1	TGCGCCAGCAGCTTGCCTTTGGGACAGGGAGGGGAAGCTTTCTTT	CASSLPLGQGGEAFF
TRBV19	TRBJ2-7	TRBD2	TGTGCCAGTAGTAACCCACGGACTAGCGGGAGGAACGAGCAGTACTTC	CASSNPRTSGRNEQYF
TRBV7-2	TRBJ1-1	NA	TGTGCCAGCAGCTTGGTGACAGACCTGAACACTGAAGCTTTCTTT	CASSLVTDLNTEAFF
TRBV15	TRBJ1-1	NA	TGTGCCACCAGCAGAGAGGAGGACACTGAAGCTTTCTTT	CATSREEDTEAFF